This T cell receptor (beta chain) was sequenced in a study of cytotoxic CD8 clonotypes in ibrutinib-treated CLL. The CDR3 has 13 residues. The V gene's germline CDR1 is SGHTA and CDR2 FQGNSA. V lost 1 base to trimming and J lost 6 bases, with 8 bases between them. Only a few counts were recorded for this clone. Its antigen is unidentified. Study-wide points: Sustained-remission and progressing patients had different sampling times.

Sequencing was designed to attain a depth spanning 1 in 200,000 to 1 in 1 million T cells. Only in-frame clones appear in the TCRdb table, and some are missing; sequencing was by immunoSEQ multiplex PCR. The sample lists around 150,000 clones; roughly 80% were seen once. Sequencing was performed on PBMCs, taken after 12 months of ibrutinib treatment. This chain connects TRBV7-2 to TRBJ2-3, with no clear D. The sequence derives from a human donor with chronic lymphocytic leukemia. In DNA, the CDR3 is TGTGCCAGCAGCTTAGGGATGGATGATACGCAGTATTTT. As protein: CASSLGMDDTQYF.